This T cell receptor beta chain was sequenced during a study of shared clonotypes between healthy human individuals. Study-level points and caveats: Enrolling few donors narrowed the genetic and exposure-history diversity that was represented. It was expected that sequencing depth would affect clonotype sharing among donors.

The CDR3 length is 16 residues. Germline assignment: CDR1 LNHDA and CDR2 SQIVND (reference sequence). Trimming left V 1 base short and J 2 bases short, with 13 bases between. Tens of millions of PBMCs were counted before genomic DNA extraction. To note about this clone: What it binds is unknown.

Source study methods: ImmunoSEQ gave junction-only sequences without quality scores, so filtering differed. TCRdb's table, derived via immunoSEQ multiplex PCR, lists solely in-frame clones and lacks some. Clonal size and the V and J genes are those of that table, whereas D and trimming came from the DNA. The top ten clones hold roughly 13% of a sample with more than 450,000 clones, 79% of them seen once. The chain couples TRBV19 to TRBJ2-3; D gene ambiguous. What was sequenced was PBMCs. The receptor comes from a woman aged 40-49 years in good health. Some clones in this sample may be carry-over from other donors' samples. Here the CDR3 DNA reads TGTGCCAGTAGTATAGGGGCGGATAGAGACACAGATACGCAGTATTTT. This codes for CASSIGADRDTDTQYF. The full variable domain, with the rest looked up from reference TRBV19 and TRBJ2-3, is DGGITQSPKYLFRKEGQNVTLSCEQNLNHDAMYWYRQDPGQGLRLIYYSQIVNDFQKGDIAEGYSVSREKKESFPLTVTSAQKNPTAFYLCASSIGADRDTDTQYFGPGTRLTVL.